The rows below give T cell receptor beta chains drawn from one sample of a study of blood T cell repertoires in COVID-19. Repertoires were generated with immunoSEQ multiplex PCR, while TCRdb's copy carries only in-frame clones and drops some. The sample includes about 210,000 clones, 83% of them seen just once. The sample taken for sequencing was peripheral blood. Receptor source: a woman in her forties with active or convalescent COVID-19. The CDR3 runs from the conserved cysteine through the conserved F or W. The size entry is marked missing in some rows and otherwise reads once, few, many or a size class.

j_call	clone_size	v_call	cdr3_aa
TRBJ2-7	-	TRBV6-5	CASSYRWDTSYEQYF
TRBJ1-1	-	TRBV19	CASSSRKRWPDLDTEAFF
TRBJ1-1	-	TRBV3-1/TRBV3-2	CASSQTMGGEAFF
TRBJ1-1	once	TRBV19	CASSMAGAAEAFF
TRBJ2-6	-	TRBV5-1	CASSGGTGVGANVLTF
TRBJ1-2	-	TRBV6-2/TRBV6-3	CASSKMGQAVAGYTF
TRBJ1-2	-	TRBV28	CASSSVDRTYGYTF
TRBJ1-1	-	TRBV9	CASSVGSYIGDTEAFF
TRBJ2-7	-	TRBV2	CASSGFVGTGIEQYF
TRBJ1-6	-	TRBV9	CASSAYRDSYNSPLHF
TRBJ2-7	-	TRBV11-2	CASSPSQGAEQYF
TRBJ2-2	-	TRBV5-1	CASSPANTGELFF
TRBJ1-2	few	TRBV2	CASSEVWGGGYTF
TRBJ1-6	-	TRBV6-5	CASKGAYNSPLHF
TRBJ2-7	-	TRBV24-1	CATSVGAGVTYEQYF
TRBJ2-2	-	TRBV21-1	CASSNLEGLAGEKTGELFF
TRBJ2-2	-	TRBV28	CASSLYAGSTSGGGELFF
TRBJ2-7	-	TRBV3-1/TRBV3-2	CASSLSLRGAYEQYF
TRBJ1-2	-	TRBV9	CASSAAGDRGRGYTF
TRBJ2-1	few	TRBV7-9	CASTIGTGGLNEQFF
TRBJ1-5	once	TRBV4-3	CASSQDMAGGNQPQHF
TRBJ2-1	-	TRBV9	CASSGGLAGAPGQFF
TRBJ1-2	-	TRBV19	CASSRSSNYGYTF
TRBJ2-5	-	TRBV9	CASSVSHGTQYF
TRBJ2-2	few	TRBV5-4	CAISGGLGNTGELFF
TRBJ1-2	-	TRBV19	CASSIDSGGGYTF
TRBJ2-3	-	TRBV2	CASRDQGQGTDTQYF
TRBJ1-5	once	TRBV7-2	CASSLRGQPQHF
TRBJ2-7	-	TRBV19	CASSVEMGAEQYF
TRBJ1-2	-	TRBV6-5	CASKQGVNYGYTF
TRBJ2-3	-	TRBV9	CASSRLATTDTQYF
TRBJ1-4	-	TRBV5-6	CASSYRFGGLNEKLFF
TRBJ2-2	-	TRBV5-6	CASSLGQVIRRELFF
TRBJ2-7	-	TRBV19	CASSIVGGSYEQYF
TRBJ1-1	-	TRBV3-1/TRBV3-2	CASSRNRGTEAFF